One and the same sample provided the 12 T cell receptor beta chains below, sequenced in a study of metastatic and nonmetastatic thyroid tumors. Via MiXCR, TCRdb re-called the PCR reads. The sample includes about 40,000 clones, 11% of them seen just once. No patient had received any treatment before thyroid surgery. The sequenced sample consisted of blood. Every receptor here comes from a female donor with papillary thyroid cancer or a benign thyroid nodule (not recorded which). Some clones in this sample may be carry-over from other donors' samples.

This clone has ten or more counts. V gene TRBV11-2 combines with J gene TRBJ1-6, with D perhaps matching TRBD1 (6 bases). The germline V gene encodes CDR1 SGHAT and CDR2 FQNNGV. The CDR3 length is 15 residues. Trimming removed 5 bases from V and 5 bases from J, with 13 bases in between. The CDR3 bases are TGTGCCAGCAGCATTACTCGACAGGATAATTCACCCCTCCACTTT. Encoded protein: CASSITRQDNSPLHF.

There are many counts of this clone. The chain combines TRBV11-3 with TRBJ2-1, with 7 positions matching TRBD2. CDR1 is SGHNT, CDR2 YENEEA, per germline. This CDR3 is built from 14 residues. The V segment lost 1 base and the J segment 7 bases; nucleotides outside the gene matches: 4. CDR3 sequence reads: CASSLGRGSNEQFF. The CDR3 nucleotides are TGTGCCAGCAGCTTAGGGCGGGGGTCAAATGAGCAGTTCTTC. The full variable domain, its missing parts supplied by reference TRBV11-3 and TRBJ2-1, is EAGVVQSPRYKIIEKKQPVAFWCNPISGHNTLYWYLQNLGQGPELLIRYENEEAVDDSQLPKDRFSAERLKGVDSTLKIQPAELGDSAVYLCASSLGRGSNEQFFGPGTRLTVL.

At least ten counts were recorded for this clone. The chain combines TRBV14 with TRBJ2-1; 9 bases fit TRBD2. CDR3 length equals 16 residues. Germline V CDR1 and CDR2: SGHDN, FVKESK. Trimming took 5 bases from V and 3 from J; bases not matched to a gene: 8. CDR3 DNA: TGTGCCAGCAGCGCCCGGCGAGCGGGAGGCTACAATGAGCAGTTCTTC. It yields the protein CASSARRAGGYNEQFF.

This clone occurred many times. DNA of the CDR3: TGCAGCGTCGCCGGGACAGTAATGAACACTGAAGCTTTCTTT. Translated, it gives CSVAGTVMNTEAFF. V is TRBV29-1 and J is TRBJ1-1, with 7 nucleotides matching TRBD1. The CDR3 has 14 amino acids. J was trimmed by 0 bases and V by 6 bases; bases with no gene match: 7. Per germline, CDR1 SQVTM and CDR2 ANQGSEA.

This clone has just a few counts. The CDR3 nucleotides are TGTGCCACCTCGGACGATAGCTACGAGCAGTACTTC. Amino acid sequence: CATSDDSYEQYF. The rearrangement links TRBV24-1 to TRBJ2-7; D not resolved. The CDR3 has 12 residues. From germline, CDR1 is KGHDR and CDR2 SFDVKD. Deletions cut 9 bases from V and 3 bases from J, with 11 bases between.

At least ten counts were recorded for this clone. The chain recombines TRBV20-1 with TRBJ2-1; D possibly corresponds to TRBD2 (6 bases). Germline assignment: CDR1 DFQATT and CDR2 SNEGSKA (reference sequence). The length of the CDR3 is 15 residues. Trimming cost V 0 bases and J 9 bases, with 18 bases left between them. The DNA of the CDR3 is TGCAGTGCTAGAGATTTTAACCGGAGGGCCGGTGAGCAGTTCTTC. This codes for CSARDFNRRAGEQFF.

This clone was seen at least ten times. This chain links TRBV2 with TRBJ2-3; D is unclear. V lost 3 bases, J lost 0 bases, and 16 bases lay in between. Germline V lookup: CDR1 SNHLY, CDR2 FYNNEI. The CDR3 loop spans 17 amino acids. The DNA of the CDR3 is TGTGCCAGCAGTGAGAGGATCGGCGTGTCTAGCACAGATACGCAGTATTTT. This sequence encodes CASSERIGVSSTDTQYF.

This clone occurred many times. The genes are TRBV2 and TRBJ2-7; maybe TRBD2 (6 bases). The germline V gene has CDR1 SNHLY and CDR2 FYNNEI. V gave up 3 bases and J gave up 3 bases, with 15 bases separating them. There are 15 residues in the CDR3. The CDR3 loop is CASSDPLRGLYEQYF. The CDR3 DNA reads as TGTGCCAGCAGTGACCCCTTGCGGGGCCTCTACGAGCAGTACTTC.

This clone was seen many times. This rearrangement joins TRBV2 to TRBJ2-7; D gene uncertain. Germline loops: CDR1 SNHLY, CDR2 FYNNEI. This CDR3 is built from 14 residues. The V and J ends lost 2 bases and 2 bases respectively, with 10 bases between them. CDR3 nucleotide sequence: TGTGCCAGCAGTGAACTCTACCCGACCTACGAGCAGTACTTC. This encodes CASSELYPTYEQYF.

This clone was counted many times. The rearrangement links TRBV4-1 to TRBJ1-3, with D hard to call. There are 13 residues in the CDR3. Germline CDR1 and CDR2: MGHRA and YSYEKL. V was pared by 1 base and J by 4 bases, with 5 bases between. This chain's CDR3 is CASSQVVGNTIYF. CDR3 nucleotide sequence: TGCGCCAGCAGCCAAGTGGTAGGAAACACCATATATTTT.

This clone was counted at least ten times. The rearrangement uses TRBV4-3 and TRBJ2-3, with D perhaps matching TRBD2 (6 bases). Trimming shortened V by 1 base and J by 0 bases, and 14 bases separated the two germline ends. Germline V lookup: CDR1 LGHNA, CDR2 YSLEER. The CDR3 has 17 amino acids. CDR3 coding DNA: TGCGCCAGCAGCCAAGGTAGCCCGGGAGCTAGCACAGATACGCAGTATTTT. Amino acids: CASSQGSPGASTDTQYF.

Many counts were recorded for this clone. V gene TRBV27 combines with J gene TRBJ2-1; 7 nucleotides align to TRBD2. Germline values: CDR1 MNHEY, CDR2 SMNVEV (reference sequence). The CDR3 is 16 residues long. J gave up 3 bases and V 0 bases, and 5 bases lay outside the gene matches. The CDR3 region is CASSLSASGDYNEQFF. In nucleotides, the CDR3 is TGTGCCAGCAGTTTATCGGCTAGCGGAGACTACAATGAGCAGTTCTTC.